Below, 13 T cell receptor beta chains from the same sample are listed, as sequenced in a study of CD8 T cells in ankylosing spondylitis. Overall study findings and caveats: One TCR beta motif, made up of fewer than 10 highly homologous variants, appeared characteristic of ankylosing spondylitis blood.

No antigen is known for these receptors. Using its own MiXCR run on the 5' RACE reads, TCRdb lists one record per CDR3 protein. This repertoire shows 670,000 or so distinct CDR3 sequences, around 17% found once; its top ten account for roughly a fifth. The sample taken for sequencing was blood, either unsorted or a sorted T cell fraction (not recorded which). All receptors come from a male donor with ankylosing spondylitis.

Many counts were recorded for this clonotype. The chain uses TRBV9 and TRBJ2-2, with D tentatively TRBD1 or TRBD2 (5 bases each). The CDR3 has 15 residues. Trimming removed 4 bases at V and 3 bases at J, with 13 bases between. Germline lookup yields CDR1 SGDLS and CDR2 YYNGEE. The CDR3 sequence: CASSSRDQDTGELFF. CDR3 DNA: TGTGCCAGCAGCTCCCGGGACCAGGACACCGGGGAGCTGTTTTTT.

This sequence joins TRBV12-5 and TRBJ2-2; the D call may be TRBD1 or TRBD2 (7 bases each). Trimming removed 6 bases at V and 7 bases at J, with 18 bases between. The CDR3 spans 15 residues. The germline CDR1 and CDR2 sequences are LGHNT and FRNRAP. CDR3 protein: CASGSETGRGGELFF. The CDR3 DNA reads TGTGCTAGTGGCTCAGAGACAGGGAGGGGCGGGGAGCTGTTTTTT.

The chain combines TRBV7-9 with TRBJ1-2; D remains ambiguous. Germline V gene sequence: CDR1 SEHNR, CDR2 FQNEAQ (reference sequence). Trimming removed 3 bases at V and 4 bases at J, with 18 bases between. The CDR3 has 16 residues. In DNA form, the CDR3 reads TGTGCCAGCAGCTTGGTGGCGGCCACCGAAATCTATGGCTACACCTTC. As protein: CASSLVAATEIYGYTF.

V gene TRBV28 combines with J gene TRBJ2-1, with D perhaps given as TRBD1 or TRBD2 (5 bases each). The germline CDR1 and CDR2 sequences are MDHEN and SYDVKM. Deletions cut 6 bases from V and 0 bases from J, with 12 bases between. The CDR3 covers 15 residues. CDR3 sequence reads: CASSPGRYSYNEQFF. The DNA of the CDR3 is TGTGCCAGCAGCCCGGGACGGTACTCCTACAATGAGCAGTTCTTC.

The genes are TRBV4-1 and TRBJ2-1; D call uncertain. V was pared by 3 bases and J by 2 bases, with 14 bases between. CDR1 is MGHRA, CDR2 YSYEKL, per germline. CDR3 length equals 16 residues. The CDR3 region has the DNA TGCGCCAGCAGCCAGGCGACTGAGGAGCCCTACAATGAGCAGTTCTTC. It translates to CASSQATEEPYNEQFF.

This clonotype turned up a few times. The rearrangement uses TRBV7-2 and TRBJ2-1; no reliable D call. CDR3 length equals 14 residues. The germline CDR1 and CDR2 sequences are SGHTA and FQGNSA. Trimming left V 2 bases short and J 6 bases short, with 11 bases between. For the CDR3, the DNA is TGTGCCAGCAGCTTATCGGGTACTTCCAATGAGCAGTTCTTC. This encodes CASSLSGTSNEQFF.

This clonotype was found a few times. V is TRBV29-1 and J is TRBJ2-7; 10 bases match TRBD1. The ends lost 6 bases at V and 2 bases at J; junction bases unmatched: 10. Germline CDR1 and CDR2: SQVTM and ANQGSEA. The CDR3 is 15 amino acids. CDR3: CSVSTGTGDTYEQYF. Here the CDR3 DNA reads TGCAGCGTCTCCACCGGGACAGGGGATACCTACGAGCAGTACTTC.

The gene calls are TRBV12-5 and TRBJ2-5; TRBD2 matches at 14 bases. Trimming took 0 bases from V and 2 from J; bases not matched to a gene: 8. CDR3 length: 19 residues. The germline gives CDR1 LGHNT, CDR2 FRNRAP. The CDR3 sequence: CASGLVGTSGGTRQETQYF. The CDR3 DNA reads as TGTGCTAGTGGTTTGGTAGGGACTAGCGGGGGAACACGGCAAGAGACCCAGTACTTC.

The V and J genes are TRBV11-2 and TRBJ1-4, with TRBD1 matching over 10 bases. The germline V gene has CDR1 SGHAT and CDR2 FQNNGV. This CDR3 comprises 17 residues. Unmatched junction bases numbered 9, after V lost 3 bases and J lost 5 bases. The CDR3 DNA reads TGTGCCAGCAGCTTCCTGGGGACAGGGGAGATAAATGAAAAACTGTTTTTT. Translating it yields CASSFLGTGEINEKLFF.

V is TRBV7-3 and J is TRBJ2-3, with TRBD1 identical over 8 bases. CDR1 SGHTA and CDR2 FQGTGA come from the germline V gene. The CDR3 length is 14 residues. Trimming took 10 bases from V and 3 from J; bases not matched to a gene: 9. The CDR3, as DNA: TGTGCCAACCCAAGACAGGGGCGAACAGATACGCAGTATTTT. This encodes CANPRQGRTDTQYF.

This clonotype has ten or more counts. The CDR3 protein is CASSYGGSNQPQHF. The CDR3 nucleotides are TGTGCCAGCAGTTATGGGGGTAGCAATCAGCCCCAGCATTTT. The V call is TRBV6-5, the J call TRBJ1-5, with D perhaps matching TRBD1 (5 bases). Looked up from germline, CDR1 is MNHEY and CDR2 is SVGAGI. V lost 3 bases and J lost 0, with 6 bases in between. The CDR3 is 14 residues long.

This clonotype was observed a few times. The J gene is TRBJ2-7, the V gene TRBV11-2; 10 bases are shared with TRBD1. J lost 2 bases, V lost 5 bases, and 15 bases had no gene match. Germline CDR1 is SGHAT and CDR2 is FQNNGV. The CDR3 consists of 18 residues. CDR3 sequence: CASSHSPGTGARTYEQYF. CDR3 DNA sequence: TGTGCCAGCAGCCATAGTCCCGGGACAGGGGCTAGGACCTACGAGCAGTACTTC.

The table lists this clonotype with many counts. The gene calls are TRBV12-3 or TRBV12-4 and TRBJ1-2, with 9 nucleotides matching TRBD1. The ends lost 6 bases at V and 7 bases at J; junction bases unmatched: 12. CDR3 length: 15 residues. The CDR3 reads CASSRQGEPKSGYTF. The DNA for the CDR3 is TGTGCCAGCAGCAGACAGGGGGAGCCGAAAAGTGGCTACACCTTC.